This T cell receptor beta chain is from a study of CD8 T cells in ankylosing spondylitis. General study results and limits: Past studies reported some motif variants in reactive arthritis synovial fluid and blood. Researchers report that disease-linked clones proved CD8+ and relatively rare in peripheral blood. A TCR beta motif of 7 to 9 highly homologous variants seemed to mark ankylosing spondylitis blood. There was reportedly significant enrichment of clones that were disease-linked in matched ankylosing spondylitis synovial fluid.

TCR beta libraries were made by quantitative 5'-RACE with molecular barcodes. A single record per CDR3 protein comes from TCRdb applying MiXCR to the 5' RACE reads. Of under 850,000 distinct CDR3 sequences in the sample, around 17% were seen once. CDR3 length equals 15 residues. Per the germline V gene, CDR1 is SGHDT and CDR2 is YYEEEE. Trimming cost V 2 bases and J 0 bases, with 10 bases left between them. In its sample, this clonotype was seen a few times. Antigen: not known. This TCR came from a male donor with ankylosing spondylitis. The V call is TRBV5-6, the J call TRBJ2-3, with D possibly TRBD1 on 5 matching bases. The specimen sequenced was blood, either unsorted or a sorted T cell fraction (not recorded which). The CDR3 loop is CASSFLRGSTDTQYF. In DNA, the CDR3 is TGTGCCAGCAGCTTCTTAAGGGGTAGCACAGATACGCAGTATTTT.